Listed below are T cell receptor beta chains from one sample, sequenced in a study of beta chain features in type 1 diabetes. Method: immunoSEQ multiplex PCR; TCRdb's copy keeps in-frame clones and lacks some. The sample lists 330,000 or so clones; approximately 15% were seen once. The sequenced material came from central memory CD4+ T cells from blood. These receptor sequences come from a man younger than 45 in good health. CDR3s include the opening cysteine and the closing phenylalanine or tryptophan. D genes are given only for firm matches. Only part of the rows carry a size: once, few, many, or a class if the clone is expanded.

19 TRBJ2-7 TRBD2 TRBV7-2 few CASSLDSGGFPFTPYEQYF TGTGCCAGCAGTCTAGATAGCGGGGGGTTTCCCTTCACTCCCTACGAGCAGTACTTC
15 TRBJ1-1 NA TRBV6-5 NA CASRTQEGVYAEAFF TGTGCCAGCAGAACTCAGGAAGGGGTGTACGCTGAAGCTTTCTTT
11 TRBJ2-1 NA TRBV20-1 NA CSARGGDEQFF TGCAGTGCTAGAGGCGGAGATGAGCAGTTCTTC
15 TRBJ2-1 NA TRBV11-2 few CASSLDPGVANEQFF TGTGCCAGCAGCTTAGATCCGGGAGTTGCCAATGAGCAGTTCTTC
14 TRBJ1-3 NA TRBV5-6 NA CASSSVFSGNTIYF TGTGCCAGCAGCTCCGTGTTCTCTGGAAACACCATATATTTT
11 TRBJ2-3 NA TRBV6-5 many CASRLGDTQYF TGTGCCAGCAGGCTGGGAGATACGCAGTATTTT
14 TRBJ2-7 TRBD1 TRBV7-2 few CASGRDRGRYEQYF TGTGCCAGCGGCCGGGACAGGGGAAGGTACGAGCAGTACTTC
14 TRBJ1-6 NA TRBV14 few CASSQVGLWAPLHF TGTGCCAGCAGCCAAGTCGGCCTTTGGGCACCCCTCCACTTT
14 TRBJ2-5 NA TRBV7-2 NA CASSMDRFQETQYF TGTGCCAGCAGCATGGACAGATTTCAAGAGACCCAGTACTTC
16 TRBJ2-3 TRBD2 TRBV5-1 NA CASSPGREGRTDTQYF TGCGCCAGCTCCCCCGGTCGGGAGGGGCGCACAGATACGCAGTATTTT
14 TRBJ1-1 TRBD1 TRBV19 NA CASSLGQGNTEAFF TGTGCCAGTAGTCTCGGACAGGGCAACACTGAAGCTTTCTTT
14 TRBJ1-1 NA TRBV4-3 NA CASSLQGKYTEAFF TGCGCCAGCAGCCTACAGGGAAAGTACACTGAAGCTTTCTTT
14 TRBJ2-5 NA TRBV28 NA CASALPGVQETQYF TGTGCCAGCGCTTTACCGGGGGTCCAAGAGACCCAGTACTTC
15 TRBJ2-5 TRBD1 TRBV6-6 NA CASSYSTGVNKTQYF TGTGCCAGCAGTTACTCGACAGGGGTAAACAAGACCCAGTACTTC
14 TRBJ1-1 NA TRBV6-6 few CASSPPFVNTEAFF TGTGCCAGCAGTCCTCCCTTTGTGAACACTGAAGCTTTCTTT
17 TRBJ2-3 NA TRBV19 NA CASSIDPRGMNTDTQYF TGTGCCAGTAGTATAGATCCAAGGGGTATGAACACAGATACGCAGTATTTT
18 TRBJ2-4 NA TRBV5-6 NA CASSPSIGVWGAKNIQYF TGTGCCAGCAGCCCAAGTATTGGGGTATGGGGGGCCAAAAACATTCAGTACTTC
17 TRBJ2-3 TRBD2 TRBV5-4 few CASSGGTSGRASDTQYF TGTGCCAGCAGCGGGGGGACTAGCGGGAGGGCCTCCGATACGCAGTATTTT
15 TRBJ1-4 NA TRBV27 few CASSLRQAAGEKLFF TGTGCCAGCAGTTTAAGACAGGCGGCAGGTGAAAAACTGTTTTTT
14 TRBJ2-3 NA TRBV12-2 few CASSATSGRDTQYF TGTGCCAGCAGCGCGACTAGCGGGAGAGATACGCAGTATTTT
15 TRBJ1-1 NA TRBV9 NA CASSVEAGGSTEAFF TGTGCCAGCAGCGTAGAGGCCGGAGGGAGCACTGAAGCTTTCTTT
15 TRBJ2-3 TRBD1 TRBV5-1 NA CASSFGDRDTDTQYF TGCGCCAGCAGCTTCGGGGACAGGGACACAGATACGCAGTATTTT
17 TRBJ1-5 TRBD1 TRBV5-6 few CASSLYRGPHSNQPQHF TGTGCCAGCAGCTTGTACAGGGGGCCCCATAGCAATCAGCCCCAGCATTTT
13 TRBJ2-5 TRBD1 TRBV19 few CASSATGSETQYF TGTGCCAGTAGTGCGACAGGGTCAGAGACCCAGTACTTC
20 TRBJ1-1 NA TRBV27 few CASSQSWARSQSHRNTEAFF TGTGCCAGCAGTCAATCTTGGGCCCGGAGTCAGAGCCATAGGAACACTGAAGCTTTCTTT